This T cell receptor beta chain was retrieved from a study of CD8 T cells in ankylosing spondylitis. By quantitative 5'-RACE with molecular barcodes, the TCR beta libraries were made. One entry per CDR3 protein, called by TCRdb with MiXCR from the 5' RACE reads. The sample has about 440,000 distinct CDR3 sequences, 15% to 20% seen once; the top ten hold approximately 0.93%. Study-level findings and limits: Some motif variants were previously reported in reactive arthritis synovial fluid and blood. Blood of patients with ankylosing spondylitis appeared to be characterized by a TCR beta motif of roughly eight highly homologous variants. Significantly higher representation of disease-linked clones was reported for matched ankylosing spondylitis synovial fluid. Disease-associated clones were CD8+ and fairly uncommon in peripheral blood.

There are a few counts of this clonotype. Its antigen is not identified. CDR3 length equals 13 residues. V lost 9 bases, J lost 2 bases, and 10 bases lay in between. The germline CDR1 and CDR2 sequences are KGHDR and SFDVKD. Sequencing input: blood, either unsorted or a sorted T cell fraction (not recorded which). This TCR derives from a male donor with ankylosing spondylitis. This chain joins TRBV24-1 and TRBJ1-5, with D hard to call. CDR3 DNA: TGTGCCACCCAGCAAGGAGGCAATCAGCCCCAGCATTTT. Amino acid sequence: CATQQGGNQPQHF.